These T cell receptor beta chains were read from a single sample in a study of blood T cell repertoires in COVID-19. Produced via immunoSEQ multiplex PCR; TCRdb's table is partial and in-frame only. The table includes 90,000 or so clones, approximately 87% detected once. The sample comprised peripheral blood. The receptors were gathered from a human donor in a cohort sampled during active COVID-19. Each CDR3 is given with its conserved first and last residue. The order of the fields is D gene, J gene, V gene, clone size, CDR3 DNA, CDR3 protein. A D gene is named only where the DNA matches it firmly. Rows may omit the clone size; those that give it use once, few, many or a size class.

D gene: TRBD1
J gene: TRBJ2-7
V gene: TRBV5-1
clone size: few
CDR3 DNA: TGCGCCAGCAGCAAACCGGGACAGAACTACGAGCAGTACTTC
CDR3 protein: CASSKPGQNYEQYF

D gene: TRBD2
J gene: TRBJ2-7
V gene: TRBV2
clone size: few
CDR3 DNA: TGTGCCAGCAGAGGACTAGTAGGGTCCTACGAGCAGTACTTC
CDR3 protein: CASRGLVGSYEQYF

D gene: TRBD1
J gene: TRBJ1-6
V gene: TRBV30
clone size: few
CDR3 DNA: TGTGCCTGGAGTGCGGGACAGGATAATTCACCCCTCCACTTT
CDR3 protein: CAWSAGQDNSPLHF

D gene: TRBD2
J gene: TRBJ2-1
V gene: TRBV4-2
clone size: .
CDR3 DNA: TGTGCCAGCAGCCAATCGGGACTAGCGGGGGTCTCCTCCTACAATGAGCAGTTCTTC
CDR3 protein: CASSQSGLAGVSSYNEQFF

D gene: TRBD1
J gene: TRBJ2-7
V gene: TRBV5-4
clone size: .
CDR3 DNA: TGTGCCAGCAGCGGCTCCGGGACAGGGGGCTACGAGCAGTACTTC
CDR3 protein: CASSGSGTGGYEQYF

D gene: .
J gene: TRBJ1-3
V gene: TRBV10-3
clone size: once
CDR3 DNA: TGTGCCATCAGTGTGGGAGGGGCCTCTGGAAACACCATATATTTT
CDR3 protein: CAISVGGASGNTIYF

D gene: .
J gene: TRBJ2-7
V gene: TRBV7-2
clone size: .
CDR3 DNA: TGTGCCAGCAGCTTAACGGATCTCAGGGAGCAGTACTTC
CDR3 protein: CASSLTDLREQYF

D gene: TRBD2
J gene: TRBJ2-1
V gene: TRBV7-2
clone size: .
CDR3 DNA: TGTGCCAGCAGCTTAGGTGGTAGCGGGGCATACAATGAGCAGTTCTTC
CDR3 protein: CASSLGGSGAYNEQFF

D gene: .
J gene: TRBJ2-7
V gene: TRBV5-4
clone size: .
CDR3 DNA: TGTGCCAGCAGCAAAGGGACAGAGCAGTACTTC
CDR3 protein: CASSKGTEQYF

D gene: .
J gene: TRBJ2-3
V gene: TRBV30
clone size: few
CDR3 DNA: TGTGCCTGGAGCCACCCCCGGGGAGGCACAGATACGCAGTATTTT
CDR3 protein: CAWSHPRGGTDTQYF

D gene: .
J gene: TRBJ1-3
V gene: TRBV6-5
clone size: once
CDR3 DNA: TGTGCCAGCAGTCGGGGAGTAAGCTCTGGAAACACCATATATTTT
CDR3 protein: CASSRGVSSGNTIYF

D gene: TRBD1
J gene: TRBJ2-7
V gene: TRBV5-6
clone size: .
CDR3 DNA: TGTGCCAGCAGCGAACCGGGACAGCCCGACCTGAAGCAGTACTTC
CDR3 protein: CASSEPGQPDLKQYF

D gene: .
J gene: TRBJ2-7
V gene: TRBV11-3
clone size: .
CDR3 DNA: TGTGCCAGCAGCACTGGACAGAGCTCCTACGAGCAGTACTTC
CDR3 protein: CASSTGQSSYEQYF

D gene: TRBD2
J gene: TRBJ2-1
V gene: TRBV24-1
clone size: .
CDR3 DNA: TGTGCCACCAGTGGCGGACTAGTAAGTGGCAATGAGCAGTTCTTC
CDR3 protein: CATSGGLVSGNEQFF